This T cell receptor beta chain was obtained from a study of T cells after somatic rescue of genetic block. Some clones are missing from TCRdb's copy, which holds only in-frame ones; the method was immunoSEQ multiplex PCR. The table lists 70,000 or so clones, just over 90% of them singletons. Looked up from germline, CDR1 is MNHNS and CDR2 is SASEGT. Deletions cut 5 bases from V and 5 bases from J, with 12 bases between. This CDR3 has 13 residues. J is TRBJ2-5 and V is TRBV6-1; D is perhaps TRBD1 (8 bases). The sample comprised peripheral blood mononuclear cells (PBMCs). The clonotype was recovered from a man aged 40-55 years. The CDR3 loop is CASSLQGGETQYF. The DNA for the CDR3 is TGTGCCAGCAGTCTACAGGGGGGGGAGACCCAGTACTTC.